These 24 T cell receptor beta chains originate from one sample sequenced in a study of Ad26.COV2.S vaccination and SARS-CoV-2 variants. Sample treatment: roughly 20 received Ad26.COV2.S at low or high dose, single or two shots; about 5 received placebo; per-sample allocation not given. On day 63 after the first injection, vaccine and placebo recipients gave samples. Method: immunoSEQ multiplex PCR; TCRdb's copy keeps in-frame clones and lacks some. In the table there are hundreds of thousands of clones, around 90% of which are singletons. The sequenced sample was peripheral blood, obtained in a trial of Ad26.COV2.S vaccine versus placebo. Receptor source: a person aged 18-60 years who received the Ad26.COV2.S COVID-19 vaccine or a placebo.

The chain carries TRBV19 and TRBJ2-7, with a weak D call TRBD2 (5 bases). This CDR3 contains 11 residues. Looked up from germline, CDR1 is LNHDA and CDR2 is SQIVND (reference sequence). The V end lost 7 bases, the J end lost 7 bases, and 11 bases lay between the germline ends. CDR3 loop: CASMGTGEQYF. The DNA for the CDR3 is TGTGCCAGTATGGGCACGGGGGAGCAGTACTTC.

The chain recombines TRBV18 with TRBJ1-3, with D unclear. The germline V and J ends were trimmed by 3 bases and 7 bases, with 13 bases remaining between them. The CDR3 is made up of 14 amino acids. In germline, CDR1 is KGHSH, CDR2 LQKENI. CDR3 sequence reads: CASSPLERVNTIYF. CDR3 bases: TGTGCCAGCTCACCGTTGGAAAGGGTTAACACCATATATTTT.

The genes are TRBV19 and TRBJ2-7; D is uncertain. The CDR3 has 15 amino acids. V lost 6 bases, J lost 0 bases, and 15 bases lay in between. Per the germline V gene, CDR1 is LNHDA and CDR2 is SQIVND (reference sequence). The CDR3 DNA is TGTGCCAGTAGCCCCGTGGGGATCATCTCCTACGAGCAGTACTTC. Translation: CASSPVGIISYEQYF. Full variable domain (rest looked up from reference TRBV19 and TRBJ2-7): DGGITQSPKYLFRKEGQNVTLSCEQNLNHDAMYWYRQDPGQGLRLIYYSQIVNDFQKGDIAEGYSVSREKKESFPLTVTSAQKNPTAFYLCASSPVGIISYEQYFGPGTRLTVT.

This clone was picked up one time. The J gene is TRBJ2-3, the V gene TRBV3-1 (or the pseudogene TRBV3-2), with D uncertain. Germline CDR1 and CDR2: LGHDT and YNNKEL (reference sequence). This CDR3 spans 16 amino acids. The V end was cut by 5 bases, the J end by 6 bases, with 21 bases between. CDR3 region: CASSGRRSAKTDTQYF. As DNA, the CDR3 is TGTGCCAGCAGCGGCCGACGGTCAGCGAAAACGGATACGCAGTATTTT.

This clone was seen a few times. CDR3: CASNPRGGDQPQHF. The CDR3 region has the DNA TGTGCCAGCAACCCGAGAGGGGGCGATCAGCCCCAGCATTTT. The chain has TRBV6-5 and TRBJ1-5, with 7 bases matching TRBD1. The trim removed 7 bases at V and 5 bases at J, leaving 8 bases unmatched. Germline V CDR1 and CDR2: MNHEY, SVGAGI. The CDR3 covers 14 residues.

The chain has TRBV7-8 and TRBJ1-6, with unresolved D. The V and J ends lost 5 bases and 2 bases respectively, with 16 bases between them. The CDR3 runs 17 residues. Germline-derived CDR1 and CDR2 are SGHVS and FQNEAQ. CDR3 coding DNA: TGTGCCAGCAGCCGACCTGAGAGGCAGCCCTATAATTCACCCCTCCACTTT. Translated: CASSRPERQPYNSPLHF.

The chain has TRBV9 and TRBJ1-1; D is uncertain. In germline, CDR1 is SGDLS, CDR2 YYNGEE. Trimming removed 3 bases at V and 0 bases at J, with 9 bases between. The CDR3 has 14 residues. CDR3: CASSGGALNTEAFF. The CDR3 bases are TGTGCCAGCAGCGGGGGTGCCCTGAACACTGAAGCTTTCTTT.

J is TRBJ2-1 and V is TRBV29-1, with D hard to call. V shed 0 bases and J shed 8 bases, with 8 bases lying between them. CDR1 SQVTM and CDR2 ANQGSEA come from the germline V gene. The CDR3 consists of 12 residues. CDR3 in DNA: TGCAGCGTTGAAGAATCGGGTTATGAGCAGTTCTTC. It specifies CSVEESGYEQFF.

The gene calls are TRBV5-1 and TRBJ1-6, with D maybe TRBD1 (6 bases). Deletions cut 3 bases from V and 4 bases from J, with 14 bases between. CDR1 is SGHRS and CDR2 is YFSETQ in the germline V gene. This CDR3 has 16 residues. CDR3 nucleotides: TGCGCCAGCAGCTCGAGGACAGAAACGTATAATTCACCCCTCCACTTT. As protein: CASSSRTETYNSPLHF.

This chain uses TRBV4-3 with TRBJ2-3; the D gene could be TRBD1 or TRBD2 (5 bases each). CDR1 and CDR2 from the germline V gene are LGHNA and YSLEER. The CDR3 is 16 residues long. Between the trimmed V and J ends, which lost 1 base and 4 bases, there was a span of 15 bases. Here the CDR3 DNA reads TGCGCCAGCAGCCAAGTAGGTCCGGGGCTAGCAGATACGCAGTATTTT. This codes for CASSQVGPGLADTQYF.

This clone came up once. This chain links TRBV7-2 with TRBJ1-2; weak D call: TRBD1 (5 bases). Germline lookup yields CDR1 SGHTA and CDR2 FQGNSA. The CDR3 spans 16 residues. Deletions cut 1 base from V and 0 bases from J, with 12 bases between. For the CDR3, the DNA is TGTGCCAGCAGCTTAGTGGGGGTAGGGACTAACTATGGCTACACCTTC. It is translated as CASSLVGVGTNYGYTF.

This clone was observed a few times. The genes are TRBV14 and TRBJ1-5; D remains unclear. Germline CDR1 and CDR2: SGHDN and FVKESK. V lost 4 bases, J lost 2 bases, and 6 bases lay in between. This CDR3 has 13 amino acids. CDR3 residues: CASSLQGNQPQHF. DNA for the CDR3: TGTGCCAGCAGCCTGCAGGGCAATCAGCCCCAGCATTTT.

This clone was observed a handful of times. The chain is built from TRBV9 and TRBJ2-2, with 11 bases matching TRBD1. The germline gives CDR1 SGDLS, CDR2 YYNGEE. V lost 4 bases to trimming and J lost 5 bases; unmatched junction nucleotides: 4. CDR3 length equals 15 residues. CDR3 residues: CASSIRDRGTGELFF. In nucleotides, the CDR3 is TGTGCCAGCAGCATTCGGGACAGGGGGACCGGGGAGCTGTTTTTT.

The V and J genes are TRBV3-1 (or the pseudogene TRBV3-2) and TRBJ2-1; 9 positions match TRBD2. Germline V gene sequence: CDR1 LGHDT, CDR2 YNNKEL (reference sequence). The CDR3 is 16 amino acids. Germline trimming cut 0 bases from V and 8 bases from J; bases unmatched to any gene: 8. The DNA of the CDR3 is TGTGCCAGCAGCCAAGAGGCTCGCGGGGGGGCGGATGAGCAGTTCTTC. It yields the protein CASSQEARGGADEQFF.

A remark on this clone: The same CDR3 also results from other DNA sequences found in this sample. V gene TRBV19 combines with J gene TRBJ1-5; D remains ambiguous. Germline CDR1 is LNHDA and CDR2 is SQIVND (reference sequence). Trimming removed 0 bases at V and 7 bases at J, with 4 bases between. The CDR3 sequence is 12 residues long. The CDR3 sequence: CASSIEGQPQHF. The CDR3 DNA follows: TGTGCCAGTAGTATAGAGGGGCAGCCCCAGCATTTT.

This chain uses TRBV10-3 with TRBJ2-3; tentatively, D is TRBD2 (7 bases). Germline loops: CDR1 ENHRY, CDR2 SYGVKD. The V end lost 2 bases, the J end lost 2 bases, and 14 bases lay between the germline ends. The CDR3 runs to 16 residues. CDR3 DNA sequence: TGTGCCATCAGTGAGGTGGGGGGGGCTGCCACAGATACGCAGTATTTT. The encoded protein is CAISEVGGAATDTQYF.

This rearrangement joins TRBV11-2 to TRBJ1-1, with D hard to call. The CDR3 consists of 13 residues. The germline V gene has CDR1 SGHAT and CDR2 FQNNGV. V lost 5 bases to trimming and J lost 1 base, with 8 bases between them. The CDR3 reads CASSPNTNTEAFF. CDR3 DNA: TGTGCCAGCAGCCCAAATACGAACACTGAAGCTTTCTTT. The variable domain in full, completed from reference TRBV11-2 and TRBJ1-1, reads EAGVAQSPRYKIIEKRQSVAFWCNPISGHATLYWYQQILGQGPKLLIQFQNNGVVDDSQLPKDRFSAERLKGVDSTLKIQPAKLEDSAVYLCASSPNTNTEAFFGQGTRLTVV.

The V and J genes are TRBV7-9 and TRBJ2-5; D unresolved. This CDR3 region has 13 residues. Germline V gene sequence: CDR1 SEHNR, CDR2 FQNEAQ (reference sequence). V was shortened by 6 bases and J by 3 bases, with 11 bases between the two germline ends. For the CDR3, the DNA is TGTGCCAGCAGGGCGGCCTACAAAGAGACCCAGTACTTC. Translation: CASRAAYKETQYF.

This clone has only one observation. The chain couples TRBV6-5 to TRBJ1-1; unclear D gene. Trimming cost V 6 bases and J 1 base, with 9 bases left between them. Per the germline V gene, CDR1 is MNHEY and CDR2 is SVGAGI. The CDR3 contains 13 residues. The CDR3 reads CASSRNRNTEAFF. The CDR3 DNA reads as TGTGCCAGCAGCCGTAACAGGAACACTGAAGCTTTCTTT.

Written as DNA, the CDR3 is TGTGCCAGCAGCTTAGTCCGACTACAAGAGACCCAGTACTTC. Protein product: CASSLVRLQETQYF. V and J are TRBV7-9 and TRBJ2-5; perhaps TRBD2 as D (5 bases). V was pared by 1 base and J by 2 bases, with 8 bases between. The CDR3 covers 14 residues. Per germline, CDR1 SEHNR and CDR2 FQNEAQ (reference sequence).

This chain links TRBV4-1 with TRBJ2-2; a possible D gene is TRBD1 (6 bases). Germline-derived CDR1 and CDR2 are MGHRA and YSYEKL. This CDR3 has 16 amino acids. V gave up 1 base and J gave up 5 bases, with 14 bases separating them. The CDR3 DNA reads TGCGCCAGCAGCCAAGGGGCAGGGGCAAGGACCGGGGAGCTGTTTTTT. Protein: CASSQGAGARTGELFF.

The chain recombines TRBV3-1 (or the pseudogene TRBV3-2) with TRBJ2-7, with 12 bases that match TRBD2. CDR3 length: 17 amino acids. With V trimmed by 3 bases and J by 3 bases, 9 bases remained unmatched. Germline assignment: CDR1 LGHDT and CDR2 YNNKEL (reference sequence). The CDR3 protein is CASSHLLAGGAGYEQYF. CDR3 DNA sequence: TGTGCCAGCAGCCACCTACTAGCGGGGGGCGCGGGCTACGAGCAGTACTTC.

The rearrangement joins TRBV7-9 to TRBJ2-2, with TRBD1 matching 9 bases. The CDR3 has 16 amino acids. Germline trimming cut 4 bases from V and 8 bases from J; bases unmatched to any gene: 11. Germline V gene lookup returns CDR1 SEHNR and CDR2 FQNEAQ (reference sequence). The CDR3 region is CASSSSGQGGLGELFF. In nucleotides, the CDR3 is TGTGCCAGCAGCTCCTCGGGACAGGGAGGTTTGGGGGAGCTGTTTTTT.

This chain links TRBV19 with TRBJ1-1, with unresolved D. Trimming took 2 bases from V and 1 from J, leaving 14 bases between them. From germline, CDR1 is LNHDA and CDR2 SQIVND (reference sequence). This CDR3 region has 16 residues. CDR3 amino acids: CASSIRVRRGNTEAFF. In DNA, the CDR3 is TGTGCCAGTAGTATAAGGGTTCGTCGGGGGAACACTGAAGCTTTCTTT.